This T cell receptor beta chain was recorded in a study of cytomegalovirus exposure and HLA in healthy donors. Study context: Around 76% of more than 300 genotyped donors fell in the Caucasian-associated ancestry cluster. Study results and limitations: Cytomegalovirus association was listed for about 160 TCR beta chains. With DRB1 most and HLA-C fewest, TCR association rates differed between HLA loci in a later analysis. TCR beta V- and J-gene trimming was later associated with a missense DCLRE1C variant.

Primers included in the PCR were 60 Vbeta and 13 Jbeta primers. Clones were sequenced by immunoSEQ multiplex PCR, and TCRdb holds only the in-frame ones, with some missing. This table has about 130,000 clones, about 82% appearing once. To note about this clone: Antigen unknown.

Unmatched junction bases numbered 3, after V lost 3 bases and J lost 10 bases. Per germline, CDR1 MDHEN and CDR2 SYDVKM. This CDR3 has 12 amino acids. The TCR comes from a man younger than 40 in good health and CMV-seronegative. The sample was PBMCs. The J gene is TRBJ2-7, the V gene TRBV28; 10 bases are shared with TRBD1. CDR3 loop: CASSLETGGQYF. The CDR3 bases are TGTGCCAGCAGTTTGGAGACAGGGGGCCAGTACTTC.